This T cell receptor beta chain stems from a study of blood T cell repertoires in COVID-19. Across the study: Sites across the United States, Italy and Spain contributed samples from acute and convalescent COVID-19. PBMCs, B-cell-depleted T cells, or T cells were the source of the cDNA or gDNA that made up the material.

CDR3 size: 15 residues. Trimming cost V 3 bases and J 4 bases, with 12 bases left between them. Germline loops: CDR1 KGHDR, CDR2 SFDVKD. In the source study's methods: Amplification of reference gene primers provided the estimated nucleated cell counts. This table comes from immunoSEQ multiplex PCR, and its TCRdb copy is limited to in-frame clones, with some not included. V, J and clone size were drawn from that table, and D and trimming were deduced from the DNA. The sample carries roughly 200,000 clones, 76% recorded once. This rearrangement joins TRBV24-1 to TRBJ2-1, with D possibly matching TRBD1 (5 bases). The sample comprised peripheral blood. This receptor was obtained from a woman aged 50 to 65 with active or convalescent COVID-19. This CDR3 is CATSDPRQSYNEQFF. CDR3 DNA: TGTGCCACCAGTGATCCTCGACAGAGTTACAATGAGCAGTTCTTC.